This T cell receptor beta chain was observed in a study of blood T cell repertoires in COVID-19. With 0 bases removed from V and 3 bases from J, the gap between germline ends came to 11 bases. CDR3 length equals 16 residues. Germline CDR1 and CDR2: SGHTA and FQGTGA. TCRdb's copy holds only in-frame clones and misses some; the assay was immunoSEQ multiplex PCR. The table shows about 120,000 clones, with around 85% occurring only once. The gene calls are TRBV7-3 and TRBJ2-2; a possible D gene is TRBD2 (5 bases). The receptor comes from a man aged 65-85 years who had recovered from COVID-19. Material: peripheral blood. CDR3 sequence: CASSLTVRAYTGELFF. The DNA of the CDR3 is TGTGCCAGCAGCTTAACGGTGCGGGCTTACACCGGGGAGCTGTTTTTT.